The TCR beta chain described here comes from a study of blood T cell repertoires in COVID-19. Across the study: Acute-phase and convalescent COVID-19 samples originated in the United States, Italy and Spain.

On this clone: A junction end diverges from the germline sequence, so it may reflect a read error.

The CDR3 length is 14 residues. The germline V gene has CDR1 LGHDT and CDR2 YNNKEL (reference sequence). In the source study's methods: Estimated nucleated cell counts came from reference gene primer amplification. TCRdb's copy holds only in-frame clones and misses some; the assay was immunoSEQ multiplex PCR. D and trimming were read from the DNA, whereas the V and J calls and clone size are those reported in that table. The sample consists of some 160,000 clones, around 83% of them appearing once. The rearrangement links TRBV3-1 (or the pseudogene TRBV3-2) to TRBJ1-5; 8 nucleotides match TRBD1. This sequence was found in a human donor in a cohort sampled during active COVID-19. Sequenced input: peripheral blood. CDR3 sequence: CASSQGQGAQSQHF. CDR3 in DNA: TGTGCCAGCAGCCAAGGTCAGGGGGCTCAGTCCCAGCATTTT.